The text below deals with one T cell receptor beta chain. The antigen it binds to is not known. No base-level quality is on record; no much larger clone is a single base apart. Library method: the immunoSEQ multiplex PCR assay. For the multiplex PCR, a mixture combining 60 forward primers for TCR Vbeta segments and 13 reverse primers for TCR Jbeta segments was used. Amplification of the CDR3 region of rearranged TCR beta genes was performed with a multiplex PCR assay on genomic DNA. On the Illumina HiSeq System, the amplified TCR beta libraries were sequenced as 87-base-pair reads. On the study's bioinformatics: A later analysis counted about 82 million unique TCR beta chains across the 500 to 850 repertoires, and roughly 11 million of these chains were shared by at least two donors. To remove PCR and sequencing errors, raw reads were error-corrected and collapsed into unique sequences using a nearest-neighbor algorithm that merged closely related sequences. Alignment of CDR3 sequences to IMGT reference sequences was used to assign V, D and J gene segments. For a sequence to be retained, a match of at least six nucleotides was required to both a V gene segment and a J gene segment. A rearrangement counted as productive if the CDR3 had no stop codons and remained in frame with V and J, and every other rearrangement counted as non-productive. Following IMGT convention, CDR3 was defined as the stretch from the second conserved V-encoded cysteine to the conserved J-encoded phenylalanine. The earlier analysis of about 530 of the donors excluded any sequence lacking an unambiguous match to a single V gene segment. In an earlier analysis of approximately 560 of the donors, a V segment was called functional when productive rearrangements were above 56.7%, and segregating when the standard deviation between donors exceeded 5%. A statistical classification framework was developed to diagnose cytomegalovirus status using the catalog of TCR beta chain sequences. In a later analysis, TCR nucleotide sequences were compared against IMGT/GENE-DB human TR gene sequences so that V and J genes could be assigned. In a later analysis, CDR3 sequences and most-parsimonious VDJ recombination scenarios were assigned using the TCRdist pipeline. A later analysis defined each TCR beta chain by its CDR3 amino acid sequence plus V-gene family, and excluded reads lacking a unique V-gene family. In a later analysis, around 600 highly shared, low-generation-probability nucleotide sequences were removed to address suspected cross-contamination and a sequencing artifact. A later analysis calculated a clonal expansion index for each public chain from normalized within-repertoire ranks of inferred template counts. A later analysis computed generation probabilities with a VDJ recombination model fitted to out-of-frame rearrangements, and checked the results against IGoR. A later analysis scored TCR-TCR, TCR-HLA and TCR-CMV co-occurrence with hypergeometric tests, applying a repertoire-size bias correction to TCR pairs. In a later analysis, false discovery rates were estimated by permuting HLA or CMV assignments 20 times. In a later analysis, co-occurring TCRs were grouped with DBSCAN, and TCRdist sequence similarity was added when clustering was performed within HLA-allele-positive subsets. Repertoires with fewer than 30,000 or more than 120,000 public chains, plus five repertoires with anomalous nucleotide sharing, were excluded from co-occurrence clustering. TCRdb's version of the immuneACCESS table is confined to in-frame rearrangements and falls short of the full clone set. An unresolved V gene accounts for under half of the shortfall where checked; the remainder is of unknown origin. The D gene and trimming were derived from the DNA, and the V and J assignments and clone size from that table. Counted in this sample were some 90,000 clones; around 77% of them appeared once. The ten largest account for around 2% of the sample.

The sample originates from a study of cytomegalovirus exposure and HLA in healthy donors (dated 2017 in TCRdb). Some background on the complete study: An earlier analysis of several hundred of the donors reported 276 Gb of sequence data and around 100 million unique TCR beta sequences obtained from 180 million or so T cells. In an earlier analysis of 500 to 650 of the donors, high-throughput TCR beta sequencing was used to judge whether each TCR beta V gene segment behaved as functional or pseudogenic. To study patterns of TCR occurrence, a later analysis re-analyzed previously published TCR beta repertoires from just over 650 donors and added high-resolution HLA genotyping. The genetic ancestry cluster associated with self-reported Caucasian donors included around four fifths of the approximately 430 genotyped donors. A later genetic analysis took genome-wide SNP genotypes for about three fifths of the roughly 700 donors and used that subset as a discovery cohort. Across around 400 genotyped donors of the cohort, an average of about 240,000 unique TCR beta nucleotide sequences per donor were sequenced, and approximately 17% of those sequences were non-productive. To predict cytomegalovirus infection status, the study brought together high-throughput TCR immunosequencing, statistical association of individual TCRs with disease status, and machine learning. Besides the first cohort of approximately 670 subjects, a separate validation cohort made up of 95 to 150 different subjects was used. Using immunosequencing, the study profiled T cell repertoires from 550 to 750 subjects and related those repertoires to cytomegalovirus serostatus. The number of donors typed differed by locus, with 629-630 for A, B, C, DRB1 and DQB1, 522 for DQA1, about 610 for DPA1, and around 450 for DPB1. About five DR-DQ haplotypes were treated as single units for association and clustering because of strong linkage in the cohort. Rather than drawing on any new phenotypic data, the later analysis identified candidate immune exposures from TCR beta sequences and the way those sequences occurred across donors. Donor age, sex, ethnicity and CMV serostatus were collected together with the repertoire data. An early release that covered approximately 600 HLA-typed donors contained approximately 300 gigabases of sequencing data and around 85 million unique TCR sequences. HLA typing included class I and class II loci at four-digit resolution. The study aimed to test whether signatures of past pathogen exposure could be identified by cataloging public T cell receptors. All discovery cohort repertoires had been generated using a single sequencing platform. Study-level results and caveats: Compared with the 666-donor mean, donors in an Asian-associated ancestry cluster had fewer N-insertions in productive TCRs, according to a later genetic analysis. While some public TCRs were present in many individuals, most TCR sequences turned up only very rarely across donors. A total of 150 to 200 TCR beta chains were listed by the study as associated with cytomegalovirus. Three of the identified cytomegalovirus-associated TCR beta chains were confirmed in vitro to be specific for cytomegalovirus antigens. In a later analysis, 15,000 to 20,000 TCR beta sequences were associated with specific HLA alleles at a false discovery rate of 0.05. The presence/absence analyses assumed that sequencing depth was roughly uniform across donors, and that assumption may not be true. Some IMGT-functional V segments, including TRBV6-2 and TRBV6-3, could not be distinguished by the 87-base-pair reads and were therefore excluded. Correlated functional status among segregating V segments might be attributable to linkage disequilibrium, but an unknown experimental factor could not be ruled out. The authors suggested that the approach could potentially be generalized to other disease states and immunological phenotypes. Because counts were too low, around 18 rarely observed V segments, including chromosome 9 orphons, were left out of the earlier analysis of a few hundred of the donors. HLA typing was unavailable for some donors at each locus, so association tests used only the typed subset. The classifier was reported to diagnose cytomegalovirus status with high specificity and sensitivity in both the original cohort and the validation cohort. When HLA alleles, especially DR and DQ, strongly co-occurred, attributing TCR associations to individual alleles was difficult. In a later analysis, HLA-associated TCR beta chains showed more clonal expansion and lower generation probabilities than non-associated chains that were equally common. A group of highly shared sequence variants was considered likely to be a technical artifact of the sequencing pipeline. The only immune exposure information available for the cohort was CMV serostatus. In a later analysis, TCR association rates were found to vary across HLA loci, with the most associated TCRs seen for DRB1 alleles and the fewest for HLA-C alleles. In a later analysis, several top co-occurrence clusters were reported to appear linked to parvovirus B19, influenza, CMV and Epstein-Barr virus. The cohort was sequenced for TCR beta chains only, and without alpha or paired-chain data the features that could be detected were limited. In a later analysis, most CMV-associated TCR beta chains were found to appear HLA-restricted, with HLA associations seemingly driven largely by CMV exposure. An association between a missense DCLRE1C variant and V-gene and J-gene trimming of TCR beta chains was found in a later genetic analysis and replicated in an independent cohort. A further reported finding was that TCR beta sequences accurately predicted the HLA-A and HLA-B alleles for most subjects in the first cohort. In an earlier analysis of around 600 of the donors, most TCR beta V segments appeared in productive rearrangements about 87% or about 30% of the time, broadly matching IMGT annotations.

CDR1 and CDR2 (GTSNPN, SVGIG) derive from the germline V gene (reference sequence). The junction carries 16 bases between V and J, which are trimmed by 5 bases and 5 bases respectively. The CDR3 measures 13 amino acids from cysteine to phenylalanine. The entry retains the CDR3 DNA only, 39 bases that are in frame from base 1. The cohort comprised some 700 healthy bone marrow donors. At the time of sampling, all cohort members were nominally healthy, though unrecorded immune exposures were likely present. The donor was CMV seronegative and belonged to the group of 352 seronegative cohort members. A peripheral blood sample was collected from each donor, and TCR beta sequencing was performed on peripheral blood mononuclear cells. The Qiagen DNeasy Blood Extraction Kit was used to extract genomic DNA from the blood cell samples.

Input material: PBMCs. This receptor was taken from a boy younger than 18 in good health and CMV-seronegative. The chain is encoded by TRBV30 joined to TRBJ2-7; TRBD1 could be the D gene, as 7 bases match. The CDR3 reads as follows: CAWGGTVVNEQYF. The nucleotide sequence is TGTGCCTGGGGGGGGACAGTGGTCAACGAGCAGTACTTC.